This TCR beta chain stems from a study of CD8 T cells in Susac syndrome. RNA was extracted with the RNeasy kit, and a quantity of roughly 0.5 to 1 ug was reverse transcribed using random hexamers. Amplification of TCR beta CDR3 by immunoSEQ multiplex PCR spanned 54 Vbeta and 13 Jbeta. TCRdb redid the calling of the immunoSEQ multiplex PCR reads with MiXCR, one entry per CDR3 protein. In the table there are 95,000 to 150,000 distinct CDR3 sequences, 85% to 95% of which are singletons. The CDR3 contains 16 residues. The germline V gene has CDR1 SGDLS and CDR2 YYNGEE. Trimming stripped 3 bases from V and 0 bases from J, with 10 bases between. A single count supports this clonotype. In blood CD8+ and CD4+ T cells, TCR beta underwent sequencing. Through negative isolation, CD4+ and CD8+ T cells were obtained, while TEMRA cells were enriched using FACS.

This receptor was obtained from a human donor with Susac syndrome. Sequenced sample: CD8+ T cells from PBMCs. This rearrangement joins TRBV9 to TRBJ2-6; tentative D call: TRBD2 (5 bases). Here the CDR3 reads CASSGFGGSGANVLTF. CDR3 sequence (DNA): TGTGCCAGCAGCGGTTTCGGAGGCTCTGGGGCCAACGTCCTGACTTTC.